This T cell receptor beta chain is from a study of molecular identifiers for immune sequencing clone quantification. TCRdb fed the PCR reads into MiXCR, producing one record per CDR3 protein. The sample has approximately 63,000 distinct CDR3 sequences; over 15% are singletons. A word on this clonotype: One end of the junction varies from germline; a read error may be responsible.

The origin of this receptor is a human donor in good health. Some libraries in this study had Jurkat cell RNA spiked in. Sequencing was done on a sample of naive CD8+ T cells from blood, with Jurkat cell RNA spiked in. Subset meaning: FACS-sorted CD8+CD4-CCR7+CD45RA+ naive T cells.

The CDR3 region is CASSYSGVPSETRYF. The CDR3 bases are TGTGCCAGCAGTTACTCGGGAGTCCCTAGTGAGACCCGGTACTTC. This chain uses TRBV6-6 with TRBJ2-5; perhaps TRBD2 as D (5 bases). The CDR3 consists of 15 residues. Germline assignment: CDR1 MNHNY and CDR2 SVGAGI (reference sequence).